Below are 9 T cell receptor beta chains sequenced from a single sample in a study of Ad26.COV2.S vaccination and SARS-CoV-2 variants. The protocol was immunoSEQ multiplex PCR, while the TCRdb copy is restricted to in-frame clones and leaves out a portion. The repertoire consists of 300,000 to 450,000 clones, with about 91% occurring once and the leading ten covering around 4.2%. This specimen was peripheral blood, taken after recovery from COVID-19. All receptors derive from a human donor who had recovered from COVID-19.

The chain carries TRBV3-1 (or the pseudogene TRBV3-2) and TRBJ2-1; no clear D. Per the germline V gene, CDR1 is LGHDT and CDR2 is YNNKEL (reference sequence). The CDR3 is made up of 14 amino acids. V was cut by 5 bases and J by 9 bases, with 17 bases left in between. CDR3 nucleotides: TGTGCCAGCAGCGCACAAATGACAAAGGGTGAGCAGTTCTTC. It encodes CASSAQMTKGEQFF.

V is TRBV9 and J is TRBJ1-3; 9 positions agree with TRBD1. This CDR3 has 16 residues. The trim removed 3 bases at V and 4 bases at J, leaving 8 bases unmatched. From germline, CDR1 is SGDLS and CDR2 YYNGEE. The CDR3 protein is CASSAHGQGQGNTIYF. Here the CDR3 DNA reads TGTGCCAGCAGCGCGCACGGACAGGGGCAAGGAAACACCATATATTTT.

The chain uses TRBV19 and TRBJ1-1; maybe TRBD1 (6 bases). The V and J ends lost 2 bases and 7 bases respectively, with 17 bases between them. Germline V gives CDR1 LNHDA, CDR2 SQIVND (reference sequence). The CDR3 covers 15 residues. The CDR3 DNA follows: TGTGCCAGTAGTATACGGGGGCAGGAAAGTTATGAAGCTTTCTTT. The encoded protein is CASSIRGQESYEAFF.

The J gene is TRBJ2-6, the V gene TRBV3-1 (or the pseudogene TRBV3-2), with TRBD2 matching 7 bases. J lost 8 bases, V lost 6 bases, and 16 bases had no gene match. The CDR3 loop spans 17 amino acids. CDR1 is LGHDT, CDR2 YNNKEL, per germline (reference sequence). The CDR3 DNA is TGTGCCAGCAGTCGAGTCCGGGTTTCAGCGGGAACCAACGTCCTGACTTTC. Translated, it gives CASSRVRVSAGTNVLTF.

The chain employs TRBV19 and TRBJ1-1, with TRBD1 identical over 8 bases. Germline-derived CDR1 and CDR2 are LNHDA and SQIVND (reference sequence). CDR3 length: 15 amino acids. V was pared by 9 bases and J by 4 bases, with 13 bases of the junction left unmatched. As DNA, the CDR3 is TGTGCCAGCTGGGCCCAGGGGGCGCTTAGCACTGAAGCTTTCTTT. Translating gives CASWAQGALSTEAFF. Full variable domain (outside the CDR3, taken from reference TRBV19 and TRBJ1-1): DGGITQSPKYLFRKEGQNVTLSCEQNLNHDAMYWYRQDPGQGLRLIYYSQIVNDFQKGDIAEGYSVSREKKESFPLTVTSAQKNPTAFYLCASWAQGALSTEAFFGQGTRLTVV.

The chain recombines TRBV19 with TRBJ1-1; no firm D call. This CDR3 has 13 residues. Germline lookup yields CDR1 LNHDA and CDR2 SQIVND (reference sequence). The ends were cut back, 5 bases at V and 1 base at J, with 8 bases in the middle. The CDR3 coding sequence is TGTGCCAGTAGTTCCCGACCGAACACTGAAGCTTTCTTT. This codes for CASSSRPNTEAFF.

The chain employs TRBV9 and TRBJ1-6; D not resolved. The V gene lost 0 bases and the J gene lost 10 bases, with 14 bases spanning the gap. From germline, CDR1 is SGDLS and CDR2 YYNGEE. The CDR3 is 15 amino acids. Written as DNA, the CDR3 is TGTGCCAGCAGCGTAGGCGACCCGGTGGACTCACCCCTCCACTTT. Encoded protein: CASSVGDPVDSPLHF.

This rearrangement joins TRBV29-1 to TRBJ2-7; D uncertain. The length of the CDR3 is 10 residues. Germline CDR1 and CDR2: SQVTM and ANQGSEA. Trimming removed 7 bases at V and 3 bases at J, with 7 bases between. The CDR3 DNA is TGCAGCGCCGGCAGCTACGAGCAGTACTTC. Its translation is CSAGSYEQYF.

This clone was detected only once. V gene TRBV6-5 combines with J gene TRBJ2-2; D gene ambiguous. The CDR3 contains 14 residues. Trimming took off 6 bases at V and 2 bases at J, with 10 bases between the two ends. The V gene's germline CDR1 is MNHEY and CDR2 SVGAGI. CDR3 DNA sequence: TGTGCCAGCAGACTCGGTCCAAACACCGGGGAGCTGTTTTTT. Encoded protein: CASRLGPNTGELFF.